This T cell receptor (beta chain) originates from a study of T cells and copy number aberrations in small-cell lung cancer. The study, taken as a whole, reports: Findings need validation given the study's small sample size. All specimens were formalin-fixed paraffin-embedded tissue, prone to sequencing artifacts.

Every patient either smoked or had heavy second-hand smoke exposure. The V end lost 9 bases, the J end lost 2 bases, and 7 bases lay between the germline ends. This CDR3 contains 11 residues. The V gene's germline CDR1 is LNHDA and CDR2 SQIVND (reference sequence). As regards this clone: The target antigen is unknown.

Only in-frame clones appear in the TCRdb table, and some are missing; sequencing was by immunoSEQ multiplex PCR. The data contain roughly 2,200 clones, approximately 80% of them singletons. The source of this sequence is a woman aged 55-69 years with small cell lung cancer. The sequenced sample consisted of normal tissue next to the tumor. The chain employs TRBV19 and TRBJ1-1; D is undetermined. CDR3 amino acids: CASRGNTEAFF. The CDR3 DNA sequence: TGTGCCAGCCGAGGAAACACTGAAGCTTTCTTT.